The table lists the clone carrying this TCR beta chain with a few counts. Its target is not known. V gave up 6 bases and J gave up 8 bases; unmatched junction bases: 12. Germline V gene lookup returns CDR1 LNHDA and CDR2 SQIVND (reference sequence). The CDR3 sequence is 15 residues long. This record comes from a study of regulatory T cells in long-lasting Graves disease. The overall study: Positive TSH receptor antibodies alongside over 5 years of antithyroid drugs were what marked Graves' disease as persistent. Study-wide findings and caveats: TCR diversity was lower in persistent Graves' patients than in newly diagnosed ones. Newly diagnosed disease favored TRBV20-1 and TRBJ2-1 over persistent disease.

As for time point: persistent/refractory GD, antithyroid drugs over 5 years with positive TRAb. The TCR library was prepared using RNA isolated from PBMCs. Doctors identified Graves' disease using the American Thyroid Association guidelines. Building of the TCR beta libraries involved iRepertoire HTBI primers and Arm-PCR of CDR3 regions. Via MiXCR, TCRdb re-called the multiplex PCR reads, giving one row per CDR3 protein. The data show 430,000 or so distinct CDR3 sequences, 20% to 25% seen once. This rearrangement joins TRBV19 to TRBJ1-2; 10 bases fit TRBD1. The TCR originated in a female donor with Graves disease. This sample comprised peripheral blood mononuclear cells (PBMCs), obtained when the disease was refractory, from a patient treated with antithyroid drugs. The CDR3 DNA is TGTGCCAGTAGCTATTCCGGGACAGGGGACGAAGGCTACACCTTC. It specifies CASSYSGTGDEGYTF.